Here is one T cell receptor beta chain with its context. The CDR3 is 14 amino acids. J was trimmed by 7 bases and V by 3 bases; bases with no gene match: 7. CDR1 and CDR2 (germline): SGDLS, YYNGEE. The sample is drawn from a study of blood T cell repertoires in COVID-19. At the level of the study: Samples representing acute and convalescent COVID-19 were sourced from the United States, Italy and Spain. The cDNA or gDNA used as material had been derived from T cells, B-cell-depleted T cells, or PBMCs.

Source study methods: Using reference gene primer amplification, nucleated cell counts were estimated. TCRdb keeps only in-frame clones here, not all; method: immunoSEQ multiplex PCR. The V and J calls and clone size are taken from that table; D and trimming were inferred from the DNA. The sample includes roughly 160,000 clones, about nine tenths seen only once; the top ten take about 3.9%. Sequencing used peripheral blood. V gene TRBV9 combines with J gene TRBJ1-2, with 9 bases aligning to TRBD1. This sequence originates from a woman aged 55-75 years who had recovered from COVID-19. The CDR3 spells CASSASGTGRGYTF. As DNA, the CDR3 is TGTGCCAGCAGCGCATCCGGGACAGGGCGTGGCTACACCTTC.